This passage covers 13 T cell receptor beta chains from one sample sequenced in a study of T cell responses to AZD1222 COVID-19 vaccine. Clones were sequenced by immunoSEQ multiplex PCR, and TCRdb holds only the in-frame ones, with some missing. The table has 150,000 or so clones, about 87% seen once. The sample in question was peripheral blood, obtained on day 0 of AZD1222 vaccination. The receptor source for this set is an adult in good health.

In its sample, this clone was seen once. The CDR3 spells CATSDRDRVNGYTF. Written as DNA, the CDR3 is TGTGCCACCAGTGATCGGGACAGGGTCAATGGCTACACCTTC. The chain combines TRBV24-1 with TRBJ1-2; TRBD1 aligns across 9 bases. The germline CDR1 and CDR2 sequences are KGHDR and SFDVKD. V gave up 3 bases and J gave up 6 bases; unmatched junction bases: 4. This CDR3 contains 14 residues.

The chain uses TRBV28 and TRBJ2-7; no clear D. V dropped 3 bases and J dropped 4 bases, with 4 bases sitting between them. Germline loops: CDR1 MDHEN, CDR2 SYDVKM. The CDR3 is 11 residues long. The CDR3 nucleotides read TGTGCCAGCAGTTTTCTGTACGAGCAGTACTTC. This sequence encodes CASSFLYEQYF.

This chain joins TRBV19 and TRBJ1-1; tentative D call: TRBD1 (6 bases). CDR1 and CDR2 (germline): LNHDA, SQIVND (reference sequence). The CDR3 consists of 16 residues. The V gene lost 4 bases and the J gene lost 0 bases, with 15 bases spanning the gap. CDR3 region: CASSKQDRIMNTEAFF. The CDR3 DNA is TGTGCCAGTAGTAAACAGGACAGAATCATGAACACTGAAGCTTTCTTT.

The sample holds a few counts of this clone. CDR3 loop: CASRKLDGATNEKLFF. The CDR3 DNA follows: TGTGCCAGCAGGAAGTTGGACGGAGCAACTAATGAAAAACTGTTTTTT. V is TRBV2 and J is TRBJ1-4; D remains ambiguous. V dropped 6 bases and J dropped 0 bases, with 14 bases sitting between them. Germline-derived CDR1 and CDR2 are SNHLY and FYNNEI. There are 16 residues in the CDR3.

The rearrangement links TRBV2 to TRBJ2-7; 11 positions agree with TRBD2. There are 15 residues in the CDR3. V dropped 5 bases and J dropped 6; count of bases not matched to a gene: 9. From germline, CDR1 is SNHLY and CDR2 FYNNEI. This CDR3 reads CASSRLAGPSGEQYF. The CDR3 coding sequence is TGTGCCAGCAGTAGACTAGCGGGGCCCTCAGGCGAGCAGTACTTC.

The rearrangement links TRBV11-2 to TRBJ2-1; D is tentatively TRBD1 or TRBD2 (6 bases each). The V end lost 3 bases, the J end lost 0 bases, and 15 bases lay between the germline ends. Germline values: CDR1 SGHAT, CDR2 FQNNGV. The CDR3 spans 17 residues. In DNA form, the CDR3 reads TGTGCCAGCAGCTTTAACGGGGGCCTCCCCTCCTACAATGAGCAGTTCTTC. Translating gives CASSFNGGLPSYNEQFF.

The rearrangement uses TRBV10-3 and TRBJ2-7; perhaps TRBD2 as D (6 bases). Germline V gene data show CDR1 as ENHRY and CDR2 as SYGVKD. The V end was cut by 10 bases, the J end by 2 bases, with 9 bases between. The CDR3 runs 11 residues. The CDR3 DNA is TGTGCCACCCGGGAGACCTACGAGCAGTACTTC. This encodes CATRETYEQYF.

The chain carries TRBV30 and TRBJ2-7; maybe TRBD2 (6 bases). There are 14 residues in the CDR3. V lost 2 bases and J lost 5, with 16 bases in between. From germline, CDR1 is GTSNPN and CDR2 SVGIG (reference sequence). This chain's CDR3 is CAWSLGTPADEQYF. CDR3 bases: TGTGCCTGGAGTTTGGGGACTCCGGCCGACGAGCAGTACTTC.

The genes are TRBV2 and TRBJ2-2; D not resolved. V gave up 5 bases and J gave up 9 bases, with 7 bases separating them. The CDR3 has 11 amino acids. Per germline, CDR1 SNHLY and CDR2 FYNNEI. This chain's CDR3 is CASSRYRELFF. The CDR3 DNA is TGTGCCAGCAGTCGATACCGGGAGCTGTTTTTT.

V usage is TRBV5-1 and J usage is TRBJ1-1, with TRBD1 as a possible D gene (6 bases). CDR1 and CDR2 (germline): SGHRS, YFSETQ. V lost 4 bases and J lost 6, with 19 bases in between. The CDR3 contains 15 residues. In nucleotides, the CDR3 is TGCGCCAGCAGCCCACTCCGGACAGAGGCGTCTGAAGCTTTCTTT. It codes for CASSPLRTEASEAFF.

V usage is TRBV3-1 (or the pseudogene TRBV3-2) and J usage is TRBJ2-7, with D uncertain. The CDR3 is made up of 11 amino acids. The germline V gene has CDR1 LGHDT and CDR2 YNNKEL (reference sequence). Trimming stripped 1 base from V and 2 bases from J, with 0 bases between. The CDR3 nucleotides are TGTGCCAGCAGCCAAGCCTACGAGCAGTACTTC. Residues: CASSQAYEQYF.

The V and J genes are TRBV21-1 and TRBJ1-2; the table's D call of TRBD1 was not tested on the DNA. TRBV21-1 is designated a pseudogene. The CDR3 runs 15 residues. This chain's CDR3 is CASSPHWGQGDGYTF. The CDR3 region has the DNA TGTGCCAGCAGCCCACATTGGGGACAGGGGGATGGCTACACCTTC.

The V call is TRBV2, the J call TRBJ2-3; 9 bases match TRBD2. The germline V gene encodes CDR1 SNHLY and CDR2 FYNNEI. The CDR3 covers 14 residues. Unmatched junction bases numbered 8, after V lost 9 bases and J lost 4 bases. In DNA, the CDR3 is TGTGCCAGGTCGACTAGCGGCCACCCAGATACGCAGTATTTT. Its protein product is CARSTSGHPDTQYF. The full variable domain, with the rest looked up from reference TRBV2 and TRBJ2-3, is EPEVTQTPSHQVTQMGQEVILRCVPISNHLYFYWYRQILGQKVEFLVSFYNNEISEKSEIFDDQFSVERPDGSNFTLKIRSTKLEDSAMYFCARSTSGHPDTQYFGPGTRLTVL.